A single sample gave rise to the 21 T cell receptor beta chains below, sequenced in a study of cytotoxic CD8 clonotypes in ibrutinib-treated CLL. Generated by immunoSEQ multiplex PCR, the TCRdb table keeps only in-frame clones and is missing some. The profile covers about 140,000 clones, with 65% to 85% appearing a single time and 7.6% taken by the ten largest. The sample consisted of PBMCs, taken after 36 months of ibrutinib treatment. The receptors were gathered from a human donor with chronic lymphocytic leukemia.

CDR3: CASSFTGLEYNEQFF. CDR3 sequence (DNA): TGCGCCAGCAGCTTTACTGGACTAGAATACAATGAGCAGTTCTTC. The chain combines TRBV5-1 with TRBJ2-1; 7 positions agree with TRBD2. The CDR3 runs to 15 residues. J lost 4 bases, V lost 2 bases, and 6 bases had no gene match. The germline V gene encodes CDR1 SGHRS and CDR2 YFSETQ.

The chain uses TRBV14 and TRBJ2-1; 11 bases map to TRBD2. J was trimmed by 1 base and V by 3 bases; bases with no gene match: 2. There are 16 residues in the CDR3. The germline CDR1 and CDR2 sequences are SGHDN and FVKESK. CDR3 sequence reads: CASSQGTSGSYNEQFF. As DNA, the CDR3 is TGTGCCAGCAGCCAGGGGACTAGCGGATCCTACAATGAGCAGTTCTTC.

The chain is built from TRBV5-5 and TRBJ1-2, with D perhaps matching TRBD1 (5 bases). The CDR3 consists of 16 residues. Germline CDR1 is SGHKS and CDR2 is YYEKEE (reference sequence). Trimming pared 3 bases from V and 0 bases from J, leaving 15 bases between. CDR3 coding DNA: TGTGCCAGCAGCTCGGGGGTAGGGACGGCTAACTATGGCTACACCTTC. Its translation: CASSSGVGTANYGYTF.

The chain carries TRBV18 and TRBJ1-3; D perhaps matches TRBD1 (5 bases). Per the germline V gene, CDR1 is KGHSH and CDR2 is LQKENI. Trimming took off 6 bases at V and 4 bases at J, with 10 bases between the two ends. The length of the CDR3 is 13 residues. CDR3 bases: TGTGCCAGCTCTGGAAGGGGCGGAAACACCATATATTTT. Its translation: CASSGRGGNTIYF. Full variable domain (outside the CDR3, taken from reference TRBV18 and TRBJ1-3): NAGVMQNPRHLVRRRGQEARLRCSPMKGHSHVYWYRQLPEEGLKFMVYLQKENIIDESGMPKERFSAEFPKEGPSILRIQQVVRGDSAAYFCASSGRGGNTIYFGEGSWLTVV.

The chain combines TRBV28 with TRBJ2-7, with D maybe TRBD1 (6 bases). V shed 6 bases and J shed 1 base, with 13 bases lying between them. This CDR3 contains 14 residues. Per germline, CDR1 MDHEN and CDR2 SYDVKM. The CDR3 region is CASRSGTPSYEQYF. DNA of the CDR3: TGTGCCAGCAGATCCGGGACACCTTCCTACGAGCAGTACTTC.

This chain links TRBV5-4 with TRBJ1-2; D unclear. The V and J ends lost 3 bases and 5 bases respectively, with 11 bases between them. CDR1 SGHNT and CDR2 YYREEE come from the germline V gene (reference sequence). This CDR3 spans 13 amino acids. In nucleotides, the CDR3 is TGTGCCAGCAGCTCAGGAGTGGCATATGGCTACACCTTC. Translating it yields CASSSGVAYGYTF.

This chain connects TRBV6-6 to TRBJ2-7, with a possible D match to TRBD1 (6 bases). Germline CDR1 MNHNY, CDR2 SVGAGI (reference sequence). The V and J ends lost 8 bases and 1 base respectively, with 6 bases between them. The CDR3 contains 11 residues. The CDR3 DNA reads TGTGCCAGCGGACAGTCCTACGAGCAGTACTTC. Protein sequence: CASGQSYEQYF.

V gene TRBV20-1 combines with J gene TRBJ2-1; D gene unclear. Germline V gene data show CDR1 as DFQATT and CDR2 as SNEGSKA (reference sequence). Trimming cost V 3 bases and J 7 bases, with 7 bases left between them. The CDR3 runs to 11 residues. CDR3 protein: CSASDGNEQFF. DNA of the CDR3: TGCAGTGCTAGCGATGGGAATGAGCAGTTCTTC.

The CDR3 reads CAISQQATNEKLFF. Written as DNA, the CDR3 is TGTGCCATCAGCCAACAAGCAACTAATGAAAAACTGTTTTTT. This chain links TRBV10-3 with TRBJ1-4; no firm D call. Germline CDR1 ENHRY, CDR2 SYGVKD. Deletions cut 6 bases from V and 0 bases from J, with 8 bases between. This CDR3 has 14 amino acids.

This clone has only one observation. The rearrangement links TRBV30 to TRBJ2-1, with a possible D match to TRBD2 (5 bases). Germline values: CDR1 GTSNPN, CDR2 SVGIG (reference sequence). Trimming left V 2 bases short and J 8 bases short, with 7 bases between. The CDR3 is made up of 11 amino acids. The CDR3 DNA follows: TGTGCCTGGAGTCCGGGATATGAGCAGTTCTTC. Translating gives CAWSPGYEQFF. Filled out from reference TRBV30 and TRBJ2-1, the complete variable domain reads SQTIHQWPATLVQPVGSPLSLECTVEGTSNPNLYWYRQAAGRGLQLLFYSVGIGQISSEVPQNLSASRPQDRQFILSSKKLLLSDSGFYLCAWSPGYEQFFGPGTRLTVL.

This clone occurred a few times. This rearrangement joins TRBV7-9 to TRBJ2-1; D gene unclear. CDR3 size: 13 residues. Germline lookup yields CDR1 SEHNR and CDR2 FQNEAQ (reference sequence). V lost 5 bases, J lost 8 bases, and 13 bases lay in between. The CDR3 sequence: CASSINPTDEQFF. CDR3 nucleotides: TGTGCCAGCAGCATTAACCCGACGGATGAGCAGTTCTTC.

The V gene is TRBV5-4, the J gene TRBJ2-7; D is possibly TRBD1 or TRBD2 (5 bases each). The germline V and J ends were trimmed by 5 bases and 11 bases, with 26 bases remaining between them. This CDR3 is 15 amino acids long. Per the germline V gene, CDR1 is SGHNT and CDR2 is YYREEE (reference sequence). Here the CDR3 reads CASSPTGAGVRVEYF. CDR3 sequence (DNA): TGTGCCAGCAGTCCAACCGGGGCCGGGGTTAGAGTGGAGTACTTC. Supplemented by reference TRBV5-4 and TRBJ2-7, the full variable domain reads ETGVTQSPTHLIKTRGQQVTLRCSSQSGHNTVSWYQQALGQGPQFIFQYYREEENGRGNFPPRFSGLQFPNYSSELNVNALELDDSALYLCASSPTGAGVRVEYFGPGTRLTVT.

The chain has TRBV10-3 and TRBJ2-7, with TRBD2 matching over 7 bases. The trim removed 4 bases at V and 0 bases at J, leaving 3 bases unmatched. Germline V gives CDR1 ENHRY, CDR2 SYGVKD. The CDR3 loop spans 14 amino acids. The CDR3 sequence: CAISVGGGSYEQYF. The CDR3 nucleotides are TGTGCCATCAGTGTCGGCGGGGGCTCCTACGAGCAGTACTTC.

V usage is TRBV6-5 and J usage is TRBJ2-7; 9 nucleotides match TRBD1. There are 15 residues in the CDR3. The ends lost 4 bases at V and 7 bases at J; junction bases unmatched: 11. Germline lookup yields CDR1 MNHEY and CDR2 SVGAGI. The CDR3 DNA reads as TGTGCCAGCAGTTCCCCCCGACAGGGGGTCGTTGAGCAGTACTTC. Amino acids: CASSSPRQGVVEQYF.

J is TRBJ1-5 and V is TRBV30; D uncertain. Between the trimmed V and J ends, which lost 4 bases and 2 bases, there was a span of 9 bases. CDR1 and CDR2 from the germline V gene are GTSNPN and SVGIG (reference sequence). The CDR3 has 13 residues. DNA for the CDR3: TGTGCCTGGACCAGGAGCGGCAATCAGCCCCAGCATTTT. This sequence encodes CAWTRSGNQPQHF.

This clone was observed a single time. The gene calls are TRBV4-1 and TRBJ2-7; D is unresolved. Deletions cut 0 bases from V and 0 bases from J, with 9 bases between. Germline CDR1 and CDR2: MGHRA and YSYEKL. The CDR3 loop spans 15 amino acids. CDR3 sequence: CASSQDVRFSYEQYF. In nucleotides, the CDR3 is TGCGCCAGCAGCCAAGATGTCAGATTCTCCTACGAGCAGTACTTC.

This clone has more than one count but fewer than ten. The V gene is TRBV5-1, the J gene TRBJ2-1; TRBD1 agrees at 8 bases. Trimming at V came to 4 bases and at J to 8 bases, leaving 8 bases not matched to a gene. Germline V gives CDR1 SGHRS, CDR2 YFSETQ. The CDR3 totals 14 residues. Here the CDR3 reads CASSGRTGIHEQFF. The DNA for the CDR3 is TGCGCCAGCAGCGGAAGGACAGGGATCCATGAGCAGTTCTTC.

V gene TRBV5-1 combines with J gene TRBJ2-7; unclear D gene. V shed 5 bases and J shed 0 bases, with 18 bases lying between them. Per the germline V gene, CDR1 is SGHRS and CDR2 is YFSETQ. This CDR3 is built from 16 residues. The chain's CDR3 is CASSPPSGLSSYEQYF. In nucleotides, the CDR3 is TGCGCCAGCAGTCCCCCCTCAGGCCTGAGCTCCTACGAGCAGTACTTC.

The chain combines TRBV11-2 with TRBJ1-6; no firm D call. CDR3 length: 13 residues. Looked up from germline, CDR1 is SGHAT and CDR2 is FQNNGV. V was shortened by 6 bases and J by 7 bases, with 10 bases between the two germline ends. The CDR3 DNA sequence: TGTGCCAGCAGGGACCTAAACAATTCACCCCTCCACTTT. This codes for CASRDLNNSPLHF.

This clone was detected many times. The rearrangement joins TRBV18 to TRBJ1-5; D possibly corresponds to TRBD1 (6 bases). Germline V lookup: CDR1 KGHSH, CDR2 LQKENI. The CDR3 has 15 residues. V was pared by 3 bases and J by 4 bases, with 13 bases between. CDR3 bases: TGTGCCAGCTCACCCCCCGGCAGGGGAAATCAGCCCCAGCATTTT. The encoded protein is CASSPPGRGNQPQHF.

By share, this clone ranks as medium-sized (0.01 to 0.1%). The chain joins TRBV4-2 to TRBJ2-1; D remains ambiguous. CDR1 is LGHNA, CDR2 YNFKEQ, per germline. The CDR3 runs 15 residues. The ends were cut back, 0 bases at V and 6 bases at J, with 12 bases in the middle. This CDR3 is CASSQDRVAGNEQFF. CDR3 DNA sequence: TGTGCCAGCAGCCAAGATAGAGTTGCTGGCAATGAGCAGTTCTTC.